These 12 T cell receptor beta chains came from one sample sequenced in a study of T cell responses to AZD1222 COVID-19 vaccine (dated by TCRdb to 2020 to 2022). Sample time point, as interpreted from the label and publication: about 28 days (+/-7) after the second vaccine dose. The intended sense of this specimen's treatment or condition label: meningococcal conjugate vaccine given as trial control. To prepare the library, the immunoSEQ multiplex PCR assay was applied. TCRdb carries this immuneACCESS record with in-frame sequences only. Its versions omit some clonotypes, under half of them owing to an unresolved V gene in the studies checked, with the rest unexplained. Here the sample has roughly 70,000 clones; under 95% occur a single time. The ten top clones hold 6.3% of the sample. The sequenced sample was peripheral blood, obtained 28 days after the second dose of the MenACWY control vaccine. These receptors came from an adult who received the MenACWY meningococcal vaccine as a control.

V usage is TRBV19 and J usage is TRBJ2-5; D gene ambiguous. Germline lookup yields CDR1 LNHDA and CDR2 SQIVND (reference sequence). The germline V and J ends were trimmed by 3 bases and 1 base, with 0 bases remaining between them. The CDR3 runs to 11 residues. The CDR3 region has the DNA TGTGCCAGTAGTATCCAAGAGACCCAGTACTTC. It yields the protein CASSIQETQYF.

This chain links TRBV25-1 with TRBJ1-5, with D perhaps matching TRBD1 (6 bases). Germline V CDR1 and CDR2: MGHDK, SYGVNS. V lost 8 bases, J lost 6 bases, and 14 bases lay in between. The CDR3 length is 13 residues. The CDR3 coding sequence is TGTGCCAGCCAGGGGAAGGGAGGTCAGCCCCAGCATTTT. This translates into CASQGKGGQPQHF.

The CDR3 sequence is CASSAGGLIGELFF. The CDR3, as DNA: TGCGCCAGCAGCGCGGGGGGCCTAATCGGGGAGCTGTTTTTT. This chain connects TRBV10-1 to TRBJ2-2; the match to TRBD2 covers 8 bases. This CDR3 has 14 residues. From germline, CDR1 is WNHNN and CDR2 SYGVQD (reference sequence). V shed 6 bases, J shed 7 bases, and the junction held 7 bases outside the gene matches.

The V gene is TRBV19, the J gene TRBJ2-5; 9 nucleotides align to TRBD1. From germline, CDR1 is LNHDA and CDR2 SQIVND (reference sequence). The CDR3 spans 18 residues. V lost 5 bases and J lost 0; bases outside the gene matches: 13. Here the CDR3 reads CASSPVGQGYPNQETQYF. The CDR3 DNA reads TGTGCCAGTAGTCCCGTGGGACAGGGTTACCCCAACCAAGAGACCCAGTACTTC.

The chain employs TRBV5-1 and TRBJ2-1, with D possibly being TRBD2 (6 bases). The germline CDR1 and CDR2 sequences are SGHRS and YFSETQ. This CDR3 comprises 13 residues. Trimming removed 0 bases from V and 10 bases from J, with 11 bases in between. CDR3 loop: CASSLVEAGEQFF. DNA of the CDR3: TGCGCCAGCAGCTTGGTAGAGGCGGGGGAGCAGTTCTTC.

The rearrangement joins TRBV6-1 to TRBJ1-1; no definite D call. CDR1 MNHNS and CDR2 SASEGT come from the germline V gene. The CDR3 has 15 residues. V was clipped by 1 base and J by 0 bases, with 9 bases between them. CDR3 sequence reads: CASSEVAQMNTEAFF. The CDR3 DNA is TGTGCCAGCAGTGAAGTGGCACAGATGAACACTGAAGCTTTCTTT.

The chain combines TRBV2 with TRBJ2-5; D not resolved. The V end was cut by 1 base, the J end by 7 bases, with 22 bases between. Looked up from germline, CDR1 is SNHLY and CDR2 is FYNNEI. CDR3 size: 17 residues. In DNA, the CDR3 is TGTGCCAGCAGTGAAGGGGGTCAGGCCAGCTACTGGGCGACCCAGTACTTC. Protein product: CASSEGGQASYWATQYF.

Remarks on this clone: The junction does not match germline at one end; this may be a read error. V usage is TRBV16 and J usage is TRBJ1-5, with D unresolved. The germline V gene has CDR1 KGHSY and CDR2 FQNENV. The CDR3 sequence is 14 residues long. The DNA for the CDR3 is TGTGCCAGCAGCCCCTCGGGAGGCAAACAGCCCCAGCATTTT. It specifies CASSPSGGKQPQHF.

The rearrangement uses TRBV9 and TRBJ2-4, with TRBD1 as a possible D gene (5 bases). CDR3 length: 16 amino acids. Trimming took 2 bases from V and 0 from J, leaving 12 bases between them. Germline CDR1 SGDLS, CDR2 YYNGEE. This chain's CDR3 is CASSVSWGLAKNIQYF. CDR3 DNA sequence: TGTGCCAGCAGCGTTTCCTGGGGCCTAGCCAAAAACATTCAGTACTTC.

J is TRBJ1-4 and V is TRBV5-6, with 8 bases that match TRBD1. The length of the CDR3 is 13 residues. The ends lost 4 bases at V and 8 bases at J; junction bases unmatched: 4. Germline loops: CDR1 SGHDT, CDR2 YYEEEE. The DNA for the CDR3 is TGTGCCAGCAGCCTATGGACAGGGGAAAAACTGTTTTTT. Amino acid sequence: CASSLWTGEKLFF.

V and J are TRBV2 and TRBJ2-1; D is undetermined. The length of the CDR3 is 12 residues. The germline CDR1 and CDR2 sequences are SNHLY and FYNNEI. Trimming stripped 3 bases from V and 15 bases from J, with 15 bases between. CDR3 residues: CASSDRHTNRFF. In DNA form, the CDR3 reads TGTGCCAGCAGTGACCGACACACTAATAGGTTCTTC.

The rearrangement links TRBV27 to TRBJ1-1; D is undetermined. V lost 2 bases and J lost 4, with 11 bases in between. CDR3 length: 14 residues. CDR1 and CDR2 (germline): MNHEY, SMNVEV (reference sequence). The CDR3 DNA follows: TGTGCCAGCAGTTTAACCGAACACGGCACTGAAGCTTTCTTT. The encoded protein is CASSLTEHGTEAFF.